This T cell receptor (beta chain) was captured by sequencing in a study of brain metastases from non-small cell lung cancer. The repertoire was sequenced with immunoSEQ multiplex PCR; TCRdb's copy has only in-frame clones and lacks some. The sample consists of almost 4,500 clones, 80% to 90% of them appearing once. V dropped 6 bases and J dropped 9 bases, with 15 bases sitting between them. Germline assignment: CDR1 LNHDA and CDR2 SQIVND (reference sequence). The CDR3 length is 14 residues. The chain employs TRBV19 and TRBJ1-6, with D possibly being TRBD1 (5 bases). Specimen: tumor-adjacent normal tissue. This receptor was identified in a donor over 35 with non-small cell lung cancer. CDR3 sequence: CASRGGREPSPLHF. Written as DNA, the CDR3 is TGTGCCAGTAGAGGTGGCAGGGAGCCTTCACCCCTCCACTTT. The variable domain in full, with the rest retrieved from reference TRBV19 and TRBJ1-6, is DGGITQSPKYLFRKEGQNVTLSCEQNLNHDAMYWYRQDPGQGLRLIYYSQIVNDFQKGDIAEGYSVSREKKESFPLTVTSAQKNPTAFYLCASRGGREPSPLHFGNGTRLTVT.